Described below is a single T cell receptor (beta chain) sequence and its context. From the RACE reads, TCRdb called clonotypes with MiXCR, one entry per CDR3 protein. The sample shows about 360,000 distinct CDR3 sequences, 4.8% of them seen only once. The sample originates from a study of human T cells and chemical hapten exposure. Study-level background: Patients were mainly female, each with alopecia areata, totalis or universalis.

Time point indicated: patch test 1, 2 weeks after DPC sensitization. Treatment noted: therapeutic diphenylcyclopropenone sensitization with weekly scalp DPC. Germline-derived CDR1 and CDR2 are DFQATT and SNEGSKA (reference sequence). Deletions cut 0 bases from V and 7 bases from J, with 12 bases between. The CDR3 runs to 14 residues. V and J are TRBV20-1 and TRBJ1-4; a possible D gene is TRBD1 (5 bases). The TCR was taken from a woman aged 45 to 65 with alopecia areata. Some clones in this sample may be carry-over from other donors' samples. Material: whole blood, obtained in connection with sensitization to the hapten diphenylcyclopropenone (DPC). The CDR3 spells CSARDRVEVEKLFF. As DNA, the CDR3 is TGCAGTGCTAGAGACAGGGTCGAGGTTGAAAAACTGTTTTTT.